A single sample is the source of the 29 T cell receptor beta chains below, sequenced in a study of T cell responses to AZD1222 COVID-19 vaccine. The repertoire was sequenced with immunoSEQ multiplex PCR; TCRdb's copy has only in-frame clones and lacks some. Among some 96,000 clones, roughly nine tenths were seen once, and the ten largest hold over 2%. Sequenced here: peripheral blood, sampled on day 0 of AZD1222 vaccination. Every receptor here comes from an adult in good health.

The genes are TRBV19 and TRBJ2-1, with TRBD1 matching over 9 bases. The CDR3 consists of 16 residues. Germline V gives CDR1 LNHDA, CDR2 SQIVND (reference sequence). Trimming took 3 bases from V and 2 from J; bases not matched to a gene: 5. CDR3 in amino acids: CASSIFGTGPYNEQFF. The CDR3, as DNA: TGTGCCAGTAGTATTTTCGGGACAGGGCCCTACAATGAGCAGTTCTTC.

The chain employs TRBV15 and TRBJ2-3; 9 positions match TRBD2. The germline gives CDR1 LNHNV, CDR2 YYDKDF (reference sequence). This CDR3 region has 12 residues. The ends lost 5 bases at V and 11 bases at J; junction bases unmatched: 5. For the CDR3, the DNA is TGTGCCACCAGCGGACTAGCGATCAAGCAGTATTTT. This codes for CATSGLAIKQYF.

The rearrangement links TRBV11-3 to TRBJ2-1, with a possible D match to TRBD2 (5 bases). CDR3 length equals 13 residues. Germline CDR1 SGHNT, CDR2 YENEEA. V gave up 5 bases and J gave up 9 bases, with 14 bases separating them. This CDR3 reads CASSPTRNGEQFF. In DNA, the CDR3 is TGTGCCAGCAGCCCAACTAGAAATGGTGAGCAGTTCTTC.

This chain links TRBV9 with TRBJ1-1; D ambiguous. Germline V CDR1 and CDR2: SGDLS, YYNGEE. Between the trimmed V and J ends, which lost 2 bases and 4 bases, there was a span of 15 bases. The CDR3 loop spans 15 amino acids. The CDR3 DNA is TGTGCCAGCAGCGTCGGGCAGGTGGAGAGCACTGAAGCTTTCTTT. Protein: CASSVGQVESTEAFF. The whole variable domain, remainder taken from reference TRBV9 and TRBJ1-1, is DSGVTQTPKHLITATGQRVTLRCSPRSGDLSVYWYQQSLDQGLQFLIQYYNGEERAKGNILERFSAQQFPDLHSELNLSSLELGDSALYFCASSVGQVESTEAFFGQGTRLTVV.

The J gene is TRBJ1-2, the V gene TRBV2; weak D call: TRBD1 (6 bases). Germline CDR1 SNHLY, CDR2 FYNNEI. The CDR3 covers 15 residues. Trimming left V 4 bases short and J 5 bases short, with 17 bases between. CDR3 region: CASSVESQGSYGYTF. CDR3 nucleotide sequence: TGTGCCAGCAGTGTCGAATCACAGGGTTCGTATGGCTACACCTTC.

This sequence joins TRBV6-5 and TRBJ2-7; possible D gene TRBD1, 5 bases. Trimming pared 5 bases from V and 3 bases from J, leaving 8 bases between. Germline V gene sequence: CDR1 MNHEY, CDR2 SVGAGI. The CDR3 has 12 amino acids. CDR3 DNA: TGTGCCAGCAGTAACAGGTACTACGAGCAGTACTTC. This translates into CASSNRYYEQYF.

This clone was found once. The chain recombines TRBV4-2 with TRBJ2-2; no definite D call. This CDR3 spans 14 amino acids. Per the germline V gene, CDR1 is LGHNA and CDR2 is YNFKEQ. Trimming took off 3 bases at V and 1 base at J, with 6 bases between the two ends. In DNA form, the CDR3 reads TGTGCCAGCAGCCAGGGCAGGAACACCGGGGAGCTGTTTTTT. Translated: CASSQGRNTGELFF.

About this clone: The junction and the germline gene differ at one end; a read error may be behind it. At the DNA level, this CDR3 is encoded by other sequences in the same sample as well. This chain links TRBV29-1 with TRBJ1-2; D is ambiguous. The CDR3 length is 13 residues. The germline V gene encodes CDR1 SQVTM and CDR2 ANQGSEA. CDR3: CSVEDPSRYGYTF. CDR3 in DNA: TGCAGCGTTGAAGACCCGAGCCGATATGGCTATACCTTC.

DNA of the CDR3: TGTGCCAGCAGTTTAACAACAGGGGTGAACACTGAAGCTTTCTTT. As protein: CASSLTTGVNTEAFF. The V and J genes are TRBV6-5 and TRBJ1-1, with 7 positions matching TRBD1. Germline V lookup: CDR1 MNHEY, CDR2 SVGAGI. V was pared by 4 bases and J by 0 bases, with 5 bases of the junction left unmatched. This CDR3 is 15 amino acids long.

V is TRBV30 and J is TRBJ1-6; the match to TRBD1 covers 7 bases. Germline CDR1 reads GTSNPN; CDR2 reads SVGIG (reference sequence). The CDR3 spans 17 residues. V shed 0 bases and J 7 bases; nucleotides not matched to a gene: 12. The CDR3 DNA follows: TGTGCCTGGAGTGTGGCGGCAGGGGGAGTTTGGAATTCACCCCTCCACTTT. Translated: CAWSVAAGGVWNSPLHF. Looking up the rest from reference TRBV30 and TRBJ1-6 gives the full variable domain: SQTIHQWPATLVQPVGSPLSLECTVEGTSNPNLYWYRQAAGRGLQLLFYSVGIGQISSEVPQNLSASRPQDRQFILSSKKLLLSDSGFYLCAWSVAAGGVWNSPLHFGNGTRLTVT.

The rearrangement joins TRBV4-2 to TRBJ1-6; the match to TRBD1 covers 8 bases. The germline gives CDR1 LGHNA, CDR2 YNFKEQ. The CDR3 has 16 amino acids. After removal of 3 bases from V and 8 bases from J, the junction contained 9 bases not matched to a gene. The CDR3 spells CASSQAGGNHDSPLHF. DNA of the CDR3: TGTGCCAGCAGCCAGGCAGGGGGCAACCACGATTCACCCCTCCACTTT.

V usage is TRBV19 and J usage is TRBJ2-1, with D uncertain. Trimming pared 5 bases from V and 1 base from J, leaving 15 bases between. CDR3 length: 16 amino acids. From germline, CDR1 is LNHDA and CDR2 SQIVND (reference sequence). The DNA for the CDR3 is TGTGCCAGTAGTGAAGAGTGGCAGGCATCCTACAATGAGCAGTTCTTC. As protein: CASSEEWQASYNEQFF.

This rearrangement joins TRBV6-4 to TRBJ2-1; maybe TRBD2 (6 bases). The CDR3 consists of 14 residues. The V gene lost 5 bases and the J gene lost 5 bases, with 13 bases spanning the gap. The germline gives CDR1 MRHNA, CDR2 SNTAGT. CDR3 residues: CASSPEGTNNEQFF. CDR3 nucleotides: TGTGCCAGCAGTCCGGAGGGAACAAACAATGAGCAGTTCTTC.

This chain links TRBV4-3 with TRBJ1-2; TRBD1 matches 7 bases. V lost 4 bases, J lost 2 bases, and 4 bases stayed unmatched. In germline, CDR1 is LGHNA, CDR2 YSLEER. This CDR3 is 14 amino acids long. The CDR3 region is CASSPGTANYGYTF. CDR3 DNA: TGCGCCAGCAGCCCGGGGACAGCGAACTATGGCTACACCTTC.

The J gene is TRBJ2-7, the V gene TRBV18; TRBD2 matches at 15 bases. V shed 0 bases and J 5 bases; nucleotides not matched to a gene: 5. Germline values: CDR1 KGHSH, CDR2 LQKENI. This CDR3 comprises 17 residues. CDR3: CASSPPGTSGRINEQYF. The CDR3 nucleotides read TGTGCCAGCTCACCACCCGGGACTAGCGGGAGGATTAACGAGCAGTACTTC.

The chain couples TRBV3-1 (or the pseudogene TRBV3-2) to TRBJ2-7; D unclear. V lost 1 base to trimming and J lost 0 bases, with 13 bases between them. The CDR3 has 16 amino acids. Germline V gene data show CDR1 as LGHDT and CDR2 as YNNKEL (reference sequence). The CDR3 is CASSQGPTHDSYEQYF. CDR3 bases: TGTGCCAGCAGCCAAGGTCCTACTCACGACTCCTACGAGCAGTACTTC.

V and J are TRBV7-9 and TRBJ2-3; 10 positions match TRBD2. Germline values: CDR1 SEHNR, CDR2 FQNEAQ (reference sequence). V shed 4 bases, J shed 4 bases, and the junction held 5 bases outside the gene matches. The CDR3 spans 15 residues. CDR3: CASSYLAGASDTQYF. In nucleotides, the CDR3 is TGTGCCAGCAGCTATCTAGCGGGGGCTTCAGATACGCAGTATTTT.

The chain combines TRBV13 with TRBJ2-7; maybe TRBD1 (6 bases). The ends were cut back, 2 bases at V and 3 bases at J, with 11 bases in the middle. Per the germline V gene, CDR1 is PRHDT and CDR2 is FYEKMQ (reference sequence). This CDR3 is built from 14 residues. CDR3 loop: CASSLRGGLYEQYF. CDR3 sequence (DNA): TGTGCCAGCAGCTTACGTGGGGGCCTCTACGAGCAGTACTTC.

The rearrangement links TRBV12-3 or TRBV12-4 to TRBJ2-1; possibly TRBD1 or TRBD2 for D (5 bases each). Trimming shortened V by 3 bases and J by 9 bases, and 6 bases separated the two germline ends. CDR3 length: 11 amino acids. CDR3 sequence: CASSFGGEQFF. The CDR3 DNA follows: TGTGCCAGCAGTTTTGGGGGTGAGCAGTTCTTC.

The J gene is TRBJ2-2, the V gene TRBV7-9; possible D gene TRBD1, 8 bases. The CDR3 sequence is 16 residues long. V was clipped by 5 bases and J by 2 bases, with 15 bases between them. In germline, CDR1 is SEHNR, CDR2 FQNEAQ (reference sequence). The CDR3 reads CASSSGTGENTGELFF. The CDR3 bases are TGTGCCAGCAGCAGCGGGACAGGAGAAAACACCGGGGAGCTGTTTTTT.

This rearrangement joins TRBV5-6 to TRBJ1-1; D is unclear. Germline V gives CDR1 SGHDT, CDR2 YYEEEE. The CDR3 consists of 14 residues. V lost 2 bases and J lost 5, with 13 bases in between. The CDR3 nucleotides read TGTGCCAGCAGCTTAGGAGGAGAAGGGACTGAAGCTTTCTTT. This codes for CASSLGGEGTEAFF.

The genes are TRBV29-1 and TRBJ1-5; D call uncertain. Germline CDR1 reads SQVTM; CDR2 reads ANQGSEA. The CDR3 covers 14 residues. With 8 bases removed from V and 7 bases from J, the gap between germline ends came to 21 bases. CDR3 loop: CSLKPDDEGQPQHF. CDR3 nucleotide sequence: TGCAGCTTAAAACCAGACGACGAGGGCCAGCCCCAGCATTTT.

The chain combines TRBV3-1 (or the pseudogene TRBV3-2) with TRBJ2-1, with 13 bases aligning to TRBD2. The length of the CDR3 is 19 residues. The trim removed 0 bases at V and 9 bases at J, leaving 14 bases unmatched. The germline V gene has CDR1 LGHDT and CDR2 YNNKEL (reference sequence). DNA for the CDR3: TGTGCCAGCAGCCAAGATAGGCGGGTAGGGACTAGCGGGGTGACTGAGCAGTTCTTC. It codes for CASSQDRRVGTSGVTEQFF.

This clone was counted between two and nine times. For the CDR3, the DNA is TGTGCCAGCAGCCCAGGACCGCTTTCGAACACTGAAGCTTTCTTT. Residues: CASSPGPLSNTEAFF. The chain links TRBV9 to TRBJ1-1; D not resolved. This CDR3 contains 15 residues. Looked up from germline, CDR1 is SGDLS and CDR2 is YYNGEE. Trimming stripped 4 bases from V and 1 base from J, with 14 bases between.

The rearrangement joins TRBV6-5 to TRBJ2-1, with a weak D call TRBD1 (5 bases). The germline gives CDR1 MNHEY, CDR2 SVGAGI. The CDR3 is made up of 12 amino acids. Trimming removed 3 bases at V and 6 bases at J, with 6 bases between. The CDR3 is CASSYQGNEQFF. The CDR3 DNA reads as TGTGCCAGCAGTTATCAGGGCAATGAGCAGTTCTTC.

This chain links TRBV19 with TRBJ2-1, with D perhaps TRBD2 (5 bases). The CDR3 totals 18 residues. Trimming removed 6 bases at V and 1 base at J, with 22 bases between. The V gene's germline CDR1 is LNHDA and CDR2 SQIVND (reference sequence). The DNA for the CDR3 is TGTGCCAGTAGGCCTCCACGGGATCCCGGTCTTTCCTACAATGAGCAGTTCTTC. It yields the protein CASRPPRDPGLSYNEQFF.

The chain has TRBV5-1 and TRBJ1-1; 7 nucleotides line up with TRBD1. Unmatched junction bases numbered 9, after V lost 5 bases and J lost 5 bases. Germline V gene lookup returns CDR1 SGHRS and CDR2 YFSETQ. This CDR3 has 14 residues. Here the CDR3 reads CASSGIRGRTEAFF. The CDR3 DNA follows: TGCGCCAGCAGTGGGATCAGGGGGAGGACTGAAGCTTTCTTT.

V is TRBV7-2 and J is TRBJ2-7; TRBD1 is a possible D gene (6 bases). Germline V gene sequence: CDR1 SGHTA, CDR2 FQGNSA. CDR3 size: 13 residues. Trimming left V 5 bases short and J 7 bases short, with 15 bases between. Here the CDR3 reads CASSVIRDNEQYF. DNA for the CDR3: TGTGCCAGCAGCGTTATCCGGGACAATGAGCAGTACTTC.

The J gene is TRBJ1-2, the V gene TRBV6-2 or TRBV6-3; D is possibly TRBD1 (5 bases). V was clipped by 2 bases and J by 4 bases, with 8 bases between them. The length of the CDR3 is 13 residues. CDR1 is MNHEY, CDR2 SVGEGT, per germline. CDR3 loop: CASSYDSLYGYTF. Written as DNA, the CDR3 is TGTGCCAGCAGTTACGACAGTCTCTATGGCTACACCTTC.